This T cell receptor beta chain was obtained from a study of blood T cell repertoires in COVID-19 (dated by TCRdb to about 2020). The study in broad terms: Collaborator samples came from the United States, Italy and Spain and covered acute and convalescent phases of COVID-19. A freely available public database, intended as a resource for researchers studying the immune response to SARS-CoV-2, is where the repertoires were released. Where available, HLA class I and class II types were taken from metadata supplied by the sample provider and were not determined by assay-based typing. Samples were obtained from the ongoing ImmuneRACE study (first 160 participants) and from some 1,300 subjects provided by 6 global collaborators. Deeply sampled blood TCRbeta repertoires from subjects exposed to, actively infected with, or recovered from COVID-19 were included in the dataset. Sample metadata almost always included a de-identified subject ID, COVID-19 status, age in years and sex. The prospective study material was composed of cDNA or gDNA derived from T cells, B-cell-depleted T cells, or PBMCs. On the study overall, not on this receptor specifically: The amount of clinical and demographic metadata varied by source and participant and was provided uncurated.

TCRbeta CDR3 regions were amplified from genomic DNA using the immunoSEQ Assay, a bias-controlled multiplex PCR. Under the source paper's analysis protocol: The number of nucleated cells in each sample was estimated by amplification of reference gene primers within the assay. To quantify the absolute abundance of each unique TCRbeta CDR3 rearrangement, sequence reads were collapsed and filtered. For each sample, productive Simpson clonality was calculated as the square root of Simpson's diversity index across productive rearrangements. TCRdb stores this immuneACCESS table with in-frame sequences only. Part of the clones is absent; in the studies checked, under half of the shortfall reflects unresolved V genes, and no reason is known for the rest. V and J calls and clone size come straight from that table; D and trimming were deduced from the DNA. Counted in this sample were 45,000 to 50,000 clones; approximately 90% of them appeared once. Approximately 9.6% of the sample lies in the top ten.

As regards this clone: Its recognized antigen is unknown. Germline is not matched at one junction end, which may reflect a read error.

The collaborating institutions used their own protocols to collect whole blood in K2EDTA tubes. For TCRbeta analysis, collaborators shipped samples as frozen whole blood, isolated PBMCs, or DNA extracted from either of those sample types. The germline V gene encodes CDR1 SGHAT and CDR2 FQNNGV. The cysteine opens and the phenylalanine closes a CDR3 of 16 amino acids. Solely the CDR3 DNA is kept, with 48 bases framed from the first base. Sequencing was carried out using peripheral blood. The receptor chain draws on TRBV11-2 and TRBJ2-3; TRBD1 might be the D gene, on 6 matching bases. The TCR comes from a man aged 45-65 years with active COVID-19. The CDR3 here reads CASSLMAGWDTDTQYF. The DNA reads TGTGCCAGCAGCTTAATGGCCGGTTGGGACACAGATACACAGTATTTT.